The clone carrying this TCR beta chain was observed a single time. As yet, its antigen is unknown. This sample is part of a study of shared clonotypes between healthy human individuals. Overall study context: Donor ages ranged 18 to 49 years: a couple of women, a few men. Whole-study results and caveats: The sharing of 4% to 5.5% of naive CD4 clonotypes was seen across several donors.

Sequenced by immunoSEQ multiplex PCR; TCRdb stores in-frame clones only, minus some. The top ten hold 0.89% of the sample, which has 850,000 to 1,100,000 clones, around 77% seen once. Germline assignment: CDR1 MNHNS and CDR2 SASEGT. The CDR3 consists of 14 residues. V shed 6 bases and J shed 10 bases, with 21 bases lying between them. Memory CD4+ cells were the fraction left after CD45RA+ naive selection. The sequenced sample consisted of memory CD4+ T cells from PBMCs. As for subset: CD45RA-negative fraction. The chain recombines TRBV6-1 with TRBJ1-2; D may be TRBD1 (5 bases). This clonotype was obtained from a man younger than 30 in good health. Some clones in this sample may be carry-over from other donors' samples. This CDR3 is CASSQPGGDVTYTF. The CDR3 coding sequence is TGTGCCAGCAGCCAGCCCGGGGGGGATGTTACCTACACCTTC.